The clone carrying this T cell receptor (beta chain) was observed a few times. The sample comes from a study of early T cells in non-severe SARS-CoV-2 infection. The ends were cut back, 4 bases at V and 8 bases at J, with 21 bases in the middle. The germline gives CDR1 SGHRS, CDR2 YFSETQ. The CDR3 runs 16 residues. Individual cDNA molecules received unique molecular identifiers during library preparation. TCRdb redid the calling of the 5' RACE reads with MiXCR, one entry per CDR3 protein. The sample carries more than 80,000 distinct CDR3 sequences, about 15% recorded once. Sequenced input: whole blood. This TCR derives from an adult who was a healthcare worker with PCR-confirmed SARS-CoV-2 infection or an uninfected control (not recorded which). This chain joins TRBV5-1 and TRBJ1-4, with a tentative D call TRBD1 (6 bases). CDR3 sequence: CASSPRGAGASEKLFF. The CDR3, as DNA: TGCGCCAGCAGCCCGAGGGGGGCAGGGGCCAGCGAAAAACTGTTTTTT.